These T cell receptor beta chains were read from a single sample in a study of T cell repertoires in cytomegalovirus infection. TCRdb itself ran the reads through MiXCR, one entry per CDR3 protein. The data hold a few hundred thousand distinct CDR3 sequences, with 30% to 35% observed a single time. No antigens are known for them. Sequencing was performed on cultured PBMCs, taken from culture after CMV antigen stimulation. Source of these receptors: a human donor in good health (CMV status not recorded). Some clones in this sample may be carry-over from other donors' samples. Each CDR3 is given with its conserved first and last residue. A row's size may be missing; if present it is once, few, many or a size class.

. TRBJ1-6 TRBV20-1 CSARGGSQGYNSPLHF
. TRBJ2-4 TRBV12-3/TRBV12-4 CASSLVGAKNIQYF
few TRBJ2-5 TRBV5-1 CASSLAGSSKETQYF
many TRBJ2-3 TRBV7-2 CASSPSRSTQYF
. TRBJ1-2 TRBV7-8 CASSLPTEFSSYTF
. TRBJ2-1 TRBV7-2 CASSWRHGSEQFF
. TRBJ2-5 TRBV28 CASGLTGLAGVGETQYF
. TRBJ2-1 TRBV7-6 CASSLVLAAYNEQFF
. TRBJ2-7 TRBV6-2/TRBV6-3 CASRWSYEQYF
. TRBJ1-2 TRBV7-2 CASSSTQGGGYGYTF
. TRBJ2-1 TRBV18 CASSPLAGFSHNEQFF
many TRBJ1-1 TRBV7-2 CASSGQQGTEAFF
once TRBJ1-1 TRBV20-1 CSASGQYLSTEAFF
few TRBJ1-4 TRBV25-1 CASRQGFEKLFF
. TRBJ2-2 TRBV7-8 CASRITGTNTGELFF
. TRBJ2-5 TRBV10-3 CAMAGGTQETQYF
. TRBJ2-5 TRBV7-3 CASSREEGGAQYF
. TRBJ1-2 TRBV10-2 CASAGRDYGYTF
. TRBJ1-4 TRBV11-2 CASSLSWDRGRRATNEKLFF
. TRBJ1-1 TRBV7-3 CASSQGQGSANTEAFF
. TRBJ2-1 TRBV4-2 CASSQDSGTYNEQFF